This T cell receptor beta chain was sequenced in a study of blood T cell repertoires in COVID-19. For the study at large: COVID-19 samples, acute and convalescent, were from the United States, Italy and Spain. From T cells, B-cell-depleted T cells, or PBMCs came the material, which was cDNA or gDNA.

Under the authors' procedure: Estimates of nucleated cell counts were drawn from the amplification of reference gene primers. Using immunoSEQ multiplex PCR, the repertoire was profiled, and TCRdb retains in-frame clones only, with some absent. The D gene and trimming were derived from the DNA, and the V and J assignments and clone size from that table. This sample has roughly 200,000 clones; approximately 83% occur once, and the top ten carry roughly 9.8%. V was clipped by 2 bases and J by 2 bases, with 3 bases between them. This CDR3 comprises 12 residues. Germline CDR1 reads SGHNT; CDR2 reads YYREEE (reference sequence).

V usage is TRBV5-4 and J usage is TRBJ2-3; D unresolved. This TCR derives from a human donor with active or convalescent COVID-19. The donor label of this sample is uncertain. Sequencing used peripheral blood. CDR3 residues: CASSFFTDTQYF. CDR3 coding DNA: TGTGCCAGCAGCTTCTTCACAGATACGCAGTATTTT.